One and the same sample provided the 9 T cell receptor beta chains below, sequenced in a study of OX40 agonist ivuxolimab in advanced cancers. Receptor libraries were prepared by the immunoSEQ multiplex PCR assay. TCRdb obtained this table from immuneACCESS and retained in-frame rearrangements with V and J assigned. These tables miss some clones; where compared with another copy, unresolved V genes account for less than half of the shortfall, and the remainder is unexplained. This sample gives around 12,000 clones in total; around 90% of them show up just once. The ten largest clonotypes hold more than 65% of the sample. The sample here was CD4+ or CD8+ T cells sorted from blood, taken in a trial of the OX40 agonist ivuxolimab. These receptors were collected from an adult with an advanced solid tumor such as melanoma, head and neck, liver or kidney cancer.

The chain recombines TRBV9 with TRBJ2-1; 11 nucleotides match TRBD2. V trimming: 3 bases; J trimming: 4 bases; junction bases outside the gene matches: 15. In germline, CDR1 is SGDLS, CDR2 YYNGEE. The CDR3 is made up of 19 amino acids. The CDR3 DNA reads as TGTGCCAGCAGCGCCCCGTTAGCGGGAGGGTCCGGGGGGTACAATGAGCAGTTCTTC. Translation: CASSAPLAGGSGGYNEQFF. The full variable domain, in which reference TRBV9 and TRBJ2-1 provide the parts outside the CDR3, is DSGVTQTPKHLITATGQRVTLRCSPRSGDLSVYWYQQSLDQGLQFLIQYYNGEERAKGNILERFSAQQFPDLHSELNLSSLELGDSALYFCASSAPLAGGSGGYNEQFFGPGTRLTVL.

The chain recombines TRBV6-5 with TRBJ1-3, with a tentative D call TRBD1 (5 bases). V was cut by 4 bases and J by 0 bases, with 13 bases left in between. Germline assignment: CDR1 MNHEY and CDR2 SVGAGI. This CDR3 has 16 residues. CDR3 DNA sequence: TGTGCCAGCAGTTCAACCGGGACCGACTCTGGAAACACCATATATTTT. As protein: CASSSTGTDSGNTIYF.

The CDR3 coding sequence is TGTGCCAGCAGCGTTGGGTCGGGACTACCAACAGATACGCAGTATTTT. Its translation: CASSVGSGLPTDTQYF. The chain has TRBV9 and TRBJ2-3; TRBD2 aligns across 7 bases. CDR1 and CDR2 (germline): SGDLS, YYNGEE. CDR3 length: 16 amino acids. Trimming took 2 bases from V and 3 from J; bases not matched to a gene: 9.

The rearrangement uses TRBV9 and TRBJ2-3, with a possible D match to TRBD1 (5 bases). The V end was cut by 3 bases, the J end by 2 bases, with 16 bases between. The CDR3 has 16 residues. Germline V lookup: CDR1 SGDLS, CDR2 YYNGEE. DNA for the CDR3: TGTGCCAGCAGCGGGTTGACAGTCCGCTCCACAGATACGCAGTATTTT. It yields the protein CASSGLTVRSTDTQYF.

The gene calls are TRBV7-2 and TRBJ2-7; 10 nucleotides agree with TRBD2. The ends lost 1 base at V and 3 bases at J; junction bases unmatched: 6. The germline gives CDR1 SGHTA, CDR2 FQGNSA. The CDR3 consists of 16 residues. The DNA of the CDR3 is TGTGCCAGCAGCTTAGGTCCTAGCGGGAGTGGCTACGAGCAGTACTTC. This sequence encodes CASSLGPSGSGYEQYF.

The CDR3 DNA is TGTGCCTGGAGTGTACTTATAGGGGGTAACTATGGCTACACCTTC. Translation gives CAWSVLIGGNYGYTF. The chain links TRBV30 to TRBJ1-2; D perhaps matches TRBD1 (6 bases). Per the germline V gene, CDR1 is GTSNPN and CDR2 is SVGIG (reference sequence). V lost 0 bases and J 1 base, leaving 12 bases between the germline ends. The CDR3 runs 15 residues.

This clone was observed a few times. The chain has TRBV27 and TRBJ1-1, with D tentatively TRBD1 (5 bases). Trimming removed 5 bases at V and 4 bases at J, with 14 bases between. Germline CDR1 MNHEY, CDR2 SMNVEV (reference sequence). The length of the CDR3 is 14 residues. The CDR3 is CASSTGGYVTEAFF. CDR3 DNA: TGTGCCAGCAGTACAGGAGGGTACGTCACTGAAGCTTTCTTT.

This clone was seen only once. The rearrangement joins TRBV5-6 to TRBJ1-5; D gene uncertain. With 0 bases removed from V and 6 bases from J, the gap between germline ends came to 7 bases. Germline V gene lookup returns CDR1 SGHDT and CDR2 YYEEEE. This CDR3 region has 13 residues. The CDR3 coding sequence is TGTGCCAGCAGCTTGGTCGGAGGTCAGCCCCAGCATTTT. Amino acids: CASSLVGGQPQHF.

The CDR3 is CSVKGQGSYGYTF. The CDR3 nucleotides are TGCAGCGTAAAAGGACAGGGCAGCTATGGCTACACCTTC. V usage is TRBV29-1 and J usage is TRBJ1-2; 8 nucleotides agree with TRBD1. J lost 4 bases, V lost 6 bases, and 7 bases had no gene match. The CDR3 consists of 13 residues. Looked up from germline, CDR1 is SQVTM and CDR2 is ANQGSEA. Complete variable domain (other parts from reference TRBV29-1 and TRBJ1-2): SAVISQKPSRDICQRGTSLTIQCQVDSQVTMMFWYRQQPGQSLTLIATANQGSEATYESGFVIDKFPISRPNLTFSTLTVSNMSPEDSSIYLCSVKGQGSYGYTFGSGTRLTVV.